This note documents a single TCR beta chain sequence. Its antigen is unknown. No per-base quality is available; no much larger clone lies one base away. The data were obtained in a study of human T cells and chemical hapten exposure (dated by TCRdb to the early 2020s). Background for the entire study: For sensitization, 2% DPC in acetone was applied to an approximately 2 cm by approximately 2 cm area of upper inner arm skin. Patients additionally received weekly therapeutic DPC doses to the scalp throughout the approximately 25-week study period. Patch testing was performed on the upper back with Finn chambers containing 0.01% DPC, and the patch tests were scored after 6 days according to International Contact Dermatitis Research Group standards. Most of the patients in the cohort were female, and the cohort covered alopecia areata with under or over 50% scalp involvement, alopecia totalis and alopecia universalis. Libraries were pooled for sequencing, and variation in per-sample TCR yields was attributed mainly to small differences in library volumes within the pool. This study followed changes in the peripheral blood TCR repertoire in vivo during primary and secondary sensitization of alopecia patients to the hapten diphenylcyclopropenone (DPC). Blood samples were taken from patients before sensitization (week 0) and at 2, 6 and about 24 weeks after DPC sensitization. Twenty-nine alopecia patients provided blood for TCR sequencing at one to four time points (pre-sensitization, 2, 6 and 24 weeks). General study outcomes and caveats: All patients had alopecia, a presumed autoimmune disease, so their immune response might differ from that of healthy individuals. The number of TCRs above 1 in 1000 frequency did not change with DPC sensitization; there was no evidence of global repertoire structure alterations. The number of PT1 expanded TCRs positively correlated with patch test score, significant at thresholds 8, 16 and 32 but not 4. After repeated subsampling, changes were observed in the strength of the expansion versus patch-test correlation and in the threshold at which the correlation became significant. Significantly more large CDR3 similarity clusters were formed by expanded TCRs than by pre-sensitization or healthy control sets, consistent with antigen-driven responses.

Per the germline V gene (reference sequence), SGHNT is the CDR1 and YYREEE is the CDR2. From the cysteine up to the phenylalanine, the CDR3 has a length of 13 residues. The read is trimmed to its CDR3 DNA, 39 bases read in frame from base 1. The germline ends are 14 bases apart after V is trimmed by 0 bases and J by 11 bases. The intended sense of this specimen's time point label: patch test 2, 6 weeks after DPC sensitization. The treatment or condition label on this specimen signifies: therapeutic diphenylcyclopropenone sensitization with weekly scalp DPC. Blood at each patch-test visit was drawn before the patch test was applied. Eligible patients were aged 18 to 70, diagnosed with alopecia, deemed suitable for DPC therapy, and excluded if pregnant. Total RNA was extracted from unfractionated whole blood that had been collected in Tempus Blood RNA tubes. The method was RACE. TCRdb lists the instrument as NextSeq 500. Library preparation attached unique molecular identifiers to individual cDNA molecules for quantitative, reproducible TCR counting. For every blood RNA sample, sequencing covered both the TCR alpha and TCR beta chains. In the paper's pipeline: A median of roughly 99,000 TCRs per sample was observed, with a range of 23,224 to 690,600. V, J and CDR3 annotation of the TCR reads was carried out using the Decombinator software suite. For PS versus PT1 abundance plots, all samples were subsampled to the same number of TCRs (28,000). Expanded TCRs were defined as absent before sensitization and observed at least eight times at the 2-week time point. TCRdb trimmed public reads at Q25 via fastp, called clones via MiXCR and kept in-frame beta chains. Merged by CDR3 protein, the rows form single entries marked with the most common genes and DNA. What appears here as the V and J calls and clone size reflects TCRdb's work, not the paper's. The sample includes about 380,000 distinct CDR3 sequences, with just under 6.5% observed a single time. The leading ten clones occupy around 6% of the sample.

This sample comprised whole blood, obtained in connection with sensitization to the hapten diphenylcyclopropenone (DPC). The receptor chain draws on TRBV5-4 and TRBJ1-1; a tentative D call is TRBD1 (6 bases match). The source is a woman younger than 35 with alopecia areata. Some clones in this sample may be carry-over from other donors' samples. The sequence in DNA is TGTGCCAGCAGCTTGGTGGGGGCCCAGGGCGCTTTCTTT. It encodes CASSLVGAQGAFF. Where the CDR3 stops, the reference TRBV5-4 and TRBJ1-1 genes take over; the full variable domain is ETGVTQSPTHLIKTRGQQVTLRCSSQSGHNTVSWYQQALGQGPQFIFQYYREEENGRGNFPPRFSGLQFPNYSSELNVNALELDDSALYLCASSLVGAQGAFFGQGTRLTVV.